The next 32 T cell receptor beta chains were all read from a single sample in a study of blood T cell repertoires in COVID-19. Clones were read by immunoSEQ multiplex PCR, and TCRdb kept only the in-frame ones, dropping some. This sample has a few hundred thousand clones; 87% occur once, and the top ten carry 7% to 7.5%. Sequences were obtained from PBMCs or T cells enriched from blood (not recorded which). The receptors were gathered from a man aged 30-40 years in a cohort exposed to, infected with or recovered from COVID-19 (not recorded which).

The sample holds a few counts of this clone. The V call is TRBV14, the J call TRBJ2-7; D may be TRBD2 (5 bases). The V end lost 1 base, the J end lost 6 bases, and 13 bases lay between the germline ends. CDR1 and CDR2 (germline): SGHDN, FVKESK. The CDR3 runs to 14 residues. DNA of the CDR3: TGTGCCAGCAGCCAAGTTGGAGGCGTCGCCGAGCAGTACTTC. Translating it yields CASSQVGGVAEQYF.

To note about this clone: The junction differs from germline at one of its ends, possibly a read error. The chain couples TRBV7-9 to TRBJ2-3; 9 bases are shared with TRBD1. This CDR3 region has 14 residues. Germline values: CDR1 SEHNR, CDR2 FQNEAQ (reference sequence). The CDR3 DNA sequence: TGTGCCAGCAGGGACACAGGGGGCACGGATACGCAGTATTTT. Translated: CASRDTGGTDTQYF.

This clone was seen a handful of times. This rearrangement joins TRBV27 to TRBJ1-1, with 9 positions matching TRBD1. CDR1 is MNHEY and CDR2 is SMNVEV in the germline V gene (reference sequence). CDR3 length: 16 amino acids. V dropped 7 bases and J dropped 7; count of bases not matched to a gene: 16. CDR3 in amino acids: CASIKTGTGFFGEAFF. CDR3 bases: TGTGCCAGCATTAAAACCGGGACAGGGTTTTTTGGTGAAGCTTTCTTT.

The chain carries TRBV7-6 and TRBJ1-1, with 9 positions matching TRBD1. The CDR3 length is 14 residues. The trim removed 6 bases at V and 6 bases at J, leaving 8 bases unmatched. Germline values: CDR1 SGHVS, CDR2 FNYEAQ. The DNA of the CDR3 is TGTGCCAGCAGTCCTACCACAGGGGGCCCTGAAGCTTTCTTT. It is translated as CASSPTTGGPEAFF.

This clone has a single count. The rearrangement links TRBV5-4 to TRBJ1-2, with TRBD1 matching over 12 bases. CDR3 length: 17 residues. Germline assignment: CDR1 SGHNT and CDR2 YYREEE (reference sequence). V dropped 0 bases and J dropped 7; count of bases not matched to a gene: 10. CDR3 bases: TGTGCCAGCAGCTTGGTAGGGACAGGGGGCCCCTCGACTGGCTACACCTTC. The encoded protein is CASSLVGTGGPSTGYTF.

The table lists this clone with a few counts. This sequence joins TRBV28 and TRBJ2-7, with 8 bases identical to TRBD1. The CDR3 spans 14 residues. Per the germline V gene, CDR1 is MDHEN and CDR2 is SYDVKM. V shed 5 bases and J 4 bases; nucleotides not matched to a gene: 7. For the CDR3, the DNA is TGTGCCAGCAGTCCGCTGGACAGGGAATACGAGCAGTACTTC. This codes for CASSPLDREYEQYF.

The chain carries TRBV14 and TRBJ2-7; 10 nucleotides agree with TRBD1. This CDR3 spans 15 amino acids. V was clipped by 3 bases and J by 9 bases; unmatched bases: 11. In germline, CDR1 is SGHDN, CDR2 FVKESK. Here the CDR3 reads CASSHRDRGPLGQYF. The CDR3 nucleotides are TGTGCCAGCAGCCACCGGGACAGGGGTCCCCTCGGGCAGTACTTC. The entire variable domain, with the rest obtained from reference TRBV14 and TRBJ2-7, is as follows: EAGVTQFPSHSVIEKGQTVTLRCDPISGHDNLYWYRRVMGKEIKFLLHFVKESKQDESGMPNNRFLAERTGGTYSTLKVQPAELEDSGVYFCASSHRDRGPLGQYFGPGTRLTVT.

V and J are TRBV27 and TRBJ1-5; 10 bases are a match to TRBD1. J gave up 7 bases and V 2 bases, and 5 bases lay outside the gene matches. Germline V gene data show CDR1 as MNHEY and CDR2 as SMNVEV (reference sequence). The CDR3 is 15 amino acids. As DNA, the CDR3 is TGTGCCAGCAGTTTAATGGACAGGGGGGACCAGCCCCAGCATTTT. Residues: CASSLMDRGDQPQHF.

The chain recombines TRBV5-1 with TRBJ2-2; possible D gene TRBD2, 5 bases. Germline lookup yields CDR1 SGHRS and CDR2 YFSETQ. The CDR3 totals 13 residues. V lost 7 bases and J lost 6, with 13 bases in between. The chain's CDR3 is CASHPDGAGELFF. The CDR3 nucleotides are TGCGCCAGCCACCCCGACGGGGCCGGGGAGCTGTTTTTT. The variable domain in full, with the rest retrieved from reference TRBV5-1 and TRBJ2-2, is KAGVTQTPRYLIKTRGQQVTLSCSPISGHRSVSWYQQTPGQGLQFLFEYFSETQRNKGNFPGRFSGRQFSNSRSEMNVSTLELGDSALYLCASHPDGAGELFFGEGSRLTVL.

J is TRBJ2-1 and V is TRBV5-4, with TRBD2 matching over 9 bases. Germline loops: CDR1 SGHNT, CDR2 YYREEE (reference sequence). This CDR3 has 14 residues. V trimming: 0 bases; J trimming: 10 bases; junction bases outside the gene matches: 5. The CDR3 DNA follows: TGTGCCAGCAGCTTGGGCGGGAGGGCCGGCGAGCAGTTCTTC. Translating gives CASSLGGRAGEQFF. Full variable domain (rest looked up from reference TRBV5-4 and TRBJ2-1): ETGVTQSPTHLIKTRGQQVTLRCSSQSGHNTVSWYQQALGQGPQFIFQYYREEENGRGNFPPRFSGLQFPNYSSELNVNALELDDSALYLCASSLGGRAGEQFFGPGTRLTVL.

The chain joins TRBV5-5 to TRBJ2-1; possibly TRBD1 for D (6 bases). The CDR3 spans 13 residues. Germline V gene lookup returns CDR1 SGHKS and CDR2 YYEKEE (reference sequence). The germline V and J ends were trimmed by 5 bases and 6 bases, with 12 bases remaining between them. The CDR3 sequence: CASSSGAGNEQFF. The CDR3 nucleotides are TGTGCCAGCAGTTCAGGGGCGGGCAATGAGCAGTTCTTC.

There are a few counts of this clone. The chain has TRBV19 and TRBJ1-5; D gene unclear. Germline V lookup: CDR1 LNHDA, CDR2 SQIVND (reference sequence). The CDR3 totals 13 residues. V lost 5 bases, J lost 2 bases, and 7 bases lay in between. The CDR3 DNA is TGTGCCAGTAGTTGGCAGGGCAATCAGCCCCAGCATTTT. It specifies CASSWQGNQPQHF. The whole variable domain, filled in from reference TRBV19 and TRBJ1-5, reads DGGITQSPKYLFRKEGQNVTLSCEQNLNHDAMYWYRQDPGQGLRLIYYSQIVNDFQKGDIAEGYSVSREKKESFPLTVTSAQKNPTAFYLCASSWQGNQPQHFGDGTRLSIL.

This rearrangement joins TRBV29-1 to TRBJ1-1, with a possible D match to TRBD1 (6 bases). The V end lost 1 base, the J end lost 11 bases, and 11 bases lay between the germline ends. Germline V gives CDR1 SQVTM, CDR2 ANQGSEA. The CDR3 spans 11 residues. CDR3 sequence: CSVEVGAVAFF. The CDR3 DNA reads TGCAGCGTTGAAGTGGGGGCCGTCGCTTTCTTT.

This sequence joins TRBV7-8 and TRBJ1-4, with TRBD1 as a possible D gene (5 bases). Germline CDR1 SGHVS, CDR2 FQNEAQ. V lost 4 bases, J lost 2 bases, and 11 bases lay in between. The CDR3 is 15 residues long. CDR3 protein: CASSWGGSTNEKLFF. CDR3 bases: TGTGCCAGCAGCTGGGGCGGCTCCACTAATGAAAAACTGTTTTTT. The full variable domain, completed using reference TRBV7-8 and TRBJ1-4, is GAGVSQSPRYKVAKRGQDVALRCDPISGHVSLFWYQQALGQGPEFLTYFQNEAQLDKSGLPSDRFFAERPEGSVSTLKIQRTQQEDSAVYLCASSWGGSTNEKLFFGSGTQLSVL.

This sequence joins TRBV19 and TRBJ1-2; D remains ambiguous. The CDR3 spans 11 residues. V was cut by 11 bases and J by 1 base, with 8 bases left in between. Germline CDR1 and CDR2: LNHDA and SQIVND (reference sequence). In DNA, the CDR3 is TGTGCCGGCGCGGATAACTATGGCTACACCTTC. Protein: CAGADNYGYTF.

This clone was found a few times. The gene calls are TRBV19 and TRBJ1-5; D perhaps matches TRBD1 (6 bases). The V and J ends lost 10 bases and 0 bases respectively, with 16 bases between them. Germline assignment: CDR1 LNHDA and CDR2 SQIVND (reference sequence). This CDR3 spans 15 amino acids. CDR3: CATTGMGFSNQPQHF. CDR3 coding DNA: TGTGCCACCACAGGGATGGGGTTTAGCAATCAGCCCCAGCATTTT.

The chain is built from TRBV24-1 and TRBJ2-3; D uncertain. The CDR3 consists of 13 residues. The germline gives CDR1 KGHDR, CDR2 SFDVKD. Trimming pared 6 bases from V and 2 bases from J, leaving 8 bases between. In nucleotides, the CDR3 is TGTGCCACCAGTCCAGAAGACACAGATACGCAGTATTTT. Protein product: CATSPEDTDTQYF.

The J gene is TRBJ2-2, the V gene TRBV7-3; D gene unclear. CDR1 is SGHTA and CDR2 is FQGTGA in the germline V gene. Trimming shortened V by 7 bases and J by 6 bases, and 21 bases separated the two germline ends. The CDR3 is 16 residues long. Here the CDR3 DNA reads TGTGCCAGCAAAGAAACATCCCCTAACCGGGCCGGGGAGCTGTTTTTT. Protein sequence: CASKETSPNRAGELFF.

The V gene is TRBV28, the J gene TRBJ1-4; D is uncertain. The germline CDR1 and CDR2 sequences are MDHEN and SYDVKM. CDR3 size: 15 residues. With 4 bases removed from V and 3 bases from J, the gap between germline ends came to 12 bases. DNA for the CDR3: TGTGCCAGCAGTTATTTGGAGACTTCTAATGAAAAACTGTTTTTT. Its translation is CASSYLETSNEKLFF.

This clone came up once. The rearrangement joins TRBV7-3 to TRBJ2-4; D is ambiguous. The V end was cut by 2 bases, the J end by 7 bases, with 18 bases between. CDR1 and CDR2 (germline): SGHTA, FQGTGA. The CDR3 loop spans 16 amino acids. For the CDR3, the DNA is TGTGCCAGCAGCTTATCGGTGTACGTGATCCTGAACATTCAGTACTTC. Translated: CASSLSVYVILNIQYF.

V and J are TRBV19 and TRBJ1-4; D gene ambiguous. V dropped 1 base and J dropped 11 bases, with 14 bases sitting between them. The germline gives CDR1 LNHDA, CDR2 SQIVND (reference sequence). The CDR3 has 14 residues. The CDR3, as DNA: TGTGCCAGTAGTATAGCAGGACTGGAGCAGAAACTGTTTTTT. The encoded protein is CASSIAGLEQKLFF.

This chain's CDR3 is CSVSGGNTIYF. CDR3 in DNA: TGCAGCGTCTCCGGGGGAAACACCATATATTTT. The chain joins TRBV29-1 to TRBJ1-3, with D uncertain. Trimming shortened V by 6 bases and J by 4 bases, and 7 bases separated the two germline ends. CDR1 SQVTM and CDR2 ANQGSEA come from the germline V gene. The CDR3 is made up of 11 amino acids.

The V gene is TRBV7-2, the J gene TRBJ2-7; the match to TRBD2 covers 7 bases. Per germline, CDR1 SGHTA and CDR2 FQGNSA. The CDR3 totals 15 residues. Trimming took 1 base from V and 2 from J; bases not matched to a gene: 5. CDR3 bases: TGTGCCAGCAGCTTAGTCGGCGGGAGCCCCTACGAGCAGTACTTC. This codes for CASSLVGGSPYEQYF.

The chain employs TRBV11-3 and TRBJ1-1, with a possible D match to TRBD1 (5 bases). The CDR3 extends over 13 amino acids. Germline CDR1 reads SGHNT; CDR2 reads YENEEA. Between the trimmed V and J ends, which lost 4 bases and 7 bases, there was a span of 13 bases. The CDR3 loop is CASSSGEVGEAFF. In DNA, the CDR3 is TGTGCCAGCAGCTCGGGGGAGGTGGGTGAAGCTTTCTTT.

This clone was seen just once. This sequence joins TRBV3-1 (or the pseudogene TRBV3-2) and TRBJ2-5, with D uncertain. Trimming removed 3 bases at V and 6 bases at J, with 8 bases between. Germline assignment: CDR1 LGHDT and CDR2 YNNKEL (reference sequence). The CDR3 consists of 12 residues. In nucleotides, the CDR3 is TGTGCCAGCAGCCACCCGAGGCAGACCCAGTACTTC. Translated: CASSHPRQTQYF.

The chain carries TRBV18 and TRBJ1-6; possibly TRBD1 for D (5 bases). The V and J ends lost 2 bases and 0 bases respectively, with 17 bases between them. Per germline, CDR1 KGHSH and CDR2 LQKENI. The CDR3 loop spans 19 amino acids. CDR3 residues: CASSPGGRAKSSYNSPLHF. For the CDR3, the DNA is TGTGCCAGCTCACCAGGCGGCAGGGCCAAGAGCTCCTATAATTCACCCCTCCACTTT. Filled out from reference TRBV18 and TRBJ1-6, the complete variable domain reads NAGVMQNPRHLVRRRGQEARLRCSPMKGHSHVYWYRQLPEEGLKFMVYLQKENIIDESGMPKERFSAEFPKEGPSILRIQQVVRGDSAAYFCASSPGGRAKSSYNSPLHFGNGTRLTVT.

The chain couples TRBV6-5 to TRBJ2-7; D unclear. The germline CDR1 and CDR2 sequences are MNHEY and SVGAGI. Deletions cut 6 bases from V and 6 bases from J, with 15 bases between. CDR3 length: 13 amino acids. As DNA, the CDR3 is TGTGCCAGCAGATTTTTATTGAGTGCCGAGCAGTACTTC. It codes for CASRFLLSAEQYF.

The V call is TRBV19, the J call TRBJ2-7; 13 nucleotides align to TRBD2. Trimming took 3 bases from V and 3 from J; bases not matched to a gene: 5. The CDR3 runs to 16 residues. The germline V gene encodes CDR1 LNHDA and CDR2 SQIVND (reference sequence). CDR3 region: CASSILLAGGIYEQYF. The CDR3 coding sequence is TGTGCCAGTAGTATCCTACTAGCGGGAGGGATCTACGAGCAGTACTTC.

The CDR3 DNA reads as TGTGCCAGCAGCCAACATAGCGGGAGAGCTTACAATGAGCAGTTCTTC. Translation gives CASSQHSGRAYNEQFF. This chain connects TRBV3-1 (or the pseudogene TRBV3-2) to TRBJ2-1, with TRBD2 identical over 9 bases. This CDR3 is built from 16 residues. Germline V gives CDR1 LGHDT, CDR2 YNNKEL (reference sequence). V was pared by 2 bases and J by 4 bases, with 6 bases of the junction left unmatched.

The genes are TRBV5-1 and TRBJ1-5; the match to TRBD1 covers 10 bases. Unmatched junction bases numbered 3, after V lost 0 bases and J lost 3 bases. Germline loops: CDR1 SGHRS, CDR2 YFSETQ. The CDR3 has 16 amino acids. The CDR3 sequence: CASSLGTGGPNQPQHF. The CDR3 DNA follows: TGCGCCAGCAGCTTGGGGACAGGGGGTCCCAATCAGCCCCAGCATTTT. Looking up the rest from reference TRBV5-1 and TRBJ1-5 gives the full variable domain: KAGVTQTPRYLIKTRGQQVTLSCSPISGHRSVSWYQQTPGQGLQFLFEYFSETQRNKGNFPGRFSGRQFSNSRSEMNVSTLELGDSALYLCASSLGTGGPNQPQHFGDGTRLSIL.

This clone appeared once. The rearrangement uses TRBV19 and TRBJ1-2; D is unresolved. The V end was cut by 7 bases, the J end by 4 bases, with 13 bases between. The CDR3 is made up of 13 amino acids. CDR1 and CDR2 (germline): LNHDA, SQIVND (reference sequence). The CDR3 loop reads CASTFSRVYGYTF. DNA for the CDR3: TGTGCCAGTACATTCTCCCGAGTCTATGGCTACACCTTC.

The V call is TRBV27, the J call TRBJ2-7; 8 nucleotides line up with TRBD2. The CDR3 is 14 amino acids. Germline V gene sequence: CDR1 MNHEY, CDR2 SMNVEV (reference sequence). J lost 2 bases, V lost 5 bases, and 5 bases had no gene match. The CDR3 here is CASSQSGGTYEQYF. Written as DNA, the CDR3 is TGTGCCAGCAGTCAAAGCGGGGGTACCTACGAGCAGTACTTC.